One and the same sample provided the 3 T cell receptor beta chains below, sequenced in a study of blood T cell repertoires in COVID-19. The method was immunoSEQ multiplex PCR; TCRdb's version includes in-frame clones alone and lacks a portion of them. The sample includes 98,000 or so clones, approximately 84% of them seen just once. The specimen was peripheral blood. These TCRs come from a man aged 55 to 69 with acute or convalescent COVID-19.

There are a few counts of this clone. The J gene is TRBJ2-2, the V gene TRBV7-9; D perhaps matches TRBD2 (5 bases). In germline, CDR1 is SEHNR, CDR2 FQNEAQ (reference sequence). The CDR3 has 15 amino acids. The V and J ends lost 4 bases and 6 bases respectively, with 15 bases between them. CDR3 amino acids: CASSSTRGGPGELFF. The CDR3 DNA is TGTGCCAGCAGCTCGACTCGAGGAGGCCCCGGGGAGCTGTTTTTT.

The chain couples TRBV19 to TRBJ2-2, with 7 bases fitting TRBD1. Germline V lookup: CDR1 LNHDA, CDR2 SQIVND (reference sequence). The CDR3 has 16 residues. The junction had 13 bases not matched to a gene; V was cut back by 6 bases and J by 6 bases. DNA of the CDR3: TGTGCCAGTAGCGGACAGGCACCTGGTGGCTCCGGGGAGCTGTTTTTT. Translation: CASSGQAPGGSGELFF.

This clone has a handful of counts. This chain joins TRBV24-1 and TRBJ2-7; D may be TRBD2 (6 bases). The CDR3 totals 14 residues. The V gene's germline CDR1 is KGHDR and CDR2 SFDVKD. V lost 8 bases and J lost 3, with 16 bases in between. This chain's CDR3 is CATKRGTAFYEQYF. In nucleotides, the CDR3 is TGTGCCACCAAACGGGGGACGGCGTTCTACGAGCAGTACTTC.